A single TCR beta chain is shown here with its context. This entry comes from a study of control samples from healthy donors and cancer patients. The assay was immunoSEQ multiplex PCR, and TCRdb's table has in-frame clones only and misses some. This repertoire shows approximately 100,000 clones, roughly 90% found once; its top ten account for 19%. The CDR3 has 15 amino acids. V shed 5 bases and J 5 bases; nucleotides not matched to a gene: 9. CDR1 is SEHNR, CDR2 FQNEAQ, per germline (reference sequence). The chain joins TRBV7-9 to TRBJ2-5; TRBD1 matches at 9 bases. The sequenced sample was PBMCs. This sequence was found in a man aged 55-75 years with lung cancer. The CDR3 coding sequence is TGTGCCAGCAGCACAAGGACAGGGGAAAGGGAGACCCAGTACTTC. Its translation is CASSTRTGERETQYF.